This TCR beta chain comes out of a study of cytomegalovirus exposure and HLA in healthy donors. Trimming removed 7 bases from V and 3 bases from J; junction bases left unmatched: 2. The germline V gene encodes CDR1 SGHRS and CDR2 YFSETQ. The CDR3 consists of 12 residues. The PCR ran on 60 Vbeta and 13 Jbeta primers. Method: immunoSEQ multiplex PCR; TCRdb's copy keeps in-frame clones and lacks some. The sample includes some 65,000 clones, approximately 60% of them seen just once. On this clone itself: Its antigen remains unknown.

Study conclusions and caveats: A later analysis linked a missense variant in DCLRE1C to the trimming of TCR beta V and J genes. Earlier findings revealed that most TCR beta V segments proved productive either about 87% or about 30% of the time.

The V call is TRBV5-1, the J call TRBJ2-5; 8 nucleotides agree with TRBD2. Sequenced: PBMCs. The receptor was derived from a man between 25 and 39 years old in good health and CMV-seronegative. The CDR3 region is CASRGGEETQYF. The CDR3 DNA reads TGCGCCAGCCGGGGGGGTGAAGAGACCCAGTACTTC.